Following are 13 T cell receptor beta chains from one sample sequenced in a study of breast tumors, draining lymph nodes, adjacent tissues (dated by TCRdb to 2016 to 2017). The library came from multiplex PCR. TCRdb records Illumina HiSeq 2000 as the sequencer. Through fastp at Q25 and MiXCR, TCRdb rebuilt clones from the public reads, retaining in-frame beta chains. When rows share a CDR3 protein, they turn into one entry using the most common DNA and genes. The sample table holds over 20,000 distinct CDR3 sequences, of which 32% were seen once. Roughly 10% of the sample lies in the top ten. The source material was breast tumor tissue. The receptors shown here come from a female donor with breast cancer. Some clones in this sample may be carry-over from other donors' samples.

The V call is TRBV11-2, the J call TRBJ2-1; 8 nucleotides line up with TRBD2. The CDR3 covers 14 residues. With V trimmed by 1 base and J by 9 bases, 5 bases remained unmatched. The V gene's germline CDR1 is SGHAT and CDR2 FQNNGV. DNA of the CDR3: TGTGCCAGCAGCTTAGTAACAGCGGGAGTTGAGCAGTTCTTC. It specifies CASSLVTAGVEQFF.

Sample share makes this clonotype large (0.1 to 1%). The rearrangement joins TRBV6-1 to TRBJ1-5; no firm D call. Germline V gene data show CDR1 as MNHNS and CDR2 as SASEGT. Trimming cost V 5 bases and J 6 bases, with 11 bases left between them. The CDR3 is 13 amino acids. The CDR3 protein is CASSFEDTQPQHF. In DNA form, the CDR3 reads TGTGCCAGCAGTTTTGAGGATACTCAGCCCCAGCATTTT.

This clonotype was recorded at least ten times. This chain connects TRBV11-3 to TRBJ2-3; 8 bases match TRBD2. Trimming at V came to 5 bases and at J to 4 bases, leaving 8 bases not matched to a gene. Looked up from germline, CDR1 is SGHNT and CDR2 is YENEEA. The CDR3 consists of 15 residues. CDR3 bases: TGTGCCAGCAGCCTTACAGCGGGAGCCCCAGATACGCAGTATTTT. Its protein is CASSLTAGAPDTQYF.

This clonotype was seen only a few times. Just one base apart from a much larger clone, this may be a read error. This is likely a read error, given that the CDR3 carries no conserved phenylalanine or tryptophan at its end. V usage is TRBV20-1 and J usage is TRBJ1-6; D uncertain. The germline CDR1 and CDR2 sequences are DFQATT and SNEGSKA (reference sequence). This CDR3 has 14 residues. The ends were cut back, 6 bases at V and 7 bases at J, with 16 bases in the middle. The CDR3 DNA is TGCAGTGCGTCGCTATGGACGGGAAATTCACCCCTCCACCTT. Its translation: CSASLWTGNSPLHL.

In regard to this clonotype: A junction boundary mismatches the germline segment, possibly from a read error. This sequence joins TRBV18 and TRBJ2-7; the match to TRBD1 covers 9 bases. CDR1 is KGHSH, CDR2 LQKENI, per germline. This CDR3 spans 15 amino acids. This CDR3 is CVSSPTGGKTYEQSF. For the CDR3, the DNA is TGTGTCAGCTCCCCTACAGGGGGCAAAACTTACGAGCAGTCCTTC.

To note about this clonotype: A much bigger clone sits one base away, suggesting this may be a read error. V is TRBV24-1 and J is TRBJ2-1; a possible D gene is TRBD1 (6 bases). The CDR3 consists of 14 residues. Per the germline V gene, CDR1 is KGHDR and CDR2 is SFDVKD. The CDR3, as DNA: TGTGCCAGCAGTGATTTAGCAGGGGCGAATGAGCAGTTCTTC. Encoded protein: CASSDLAGANEQFF.

The CDR3 bases are TGTGCCAGCAGTGAGCGGGATACTGACTCACCCCTCCACTTT. Protein sequence: CASSERDTDSPLHF. The rearrangement uses TRBV6-4 and TRBJ1-6; D remains ambiguous. V was clipped by 3 bases and J by 10 bases, with 13 bases between them. CDR1 MRHNA and CDR2 SNTAGT come from the germline V gene. The CDR3 totals 14 residues.

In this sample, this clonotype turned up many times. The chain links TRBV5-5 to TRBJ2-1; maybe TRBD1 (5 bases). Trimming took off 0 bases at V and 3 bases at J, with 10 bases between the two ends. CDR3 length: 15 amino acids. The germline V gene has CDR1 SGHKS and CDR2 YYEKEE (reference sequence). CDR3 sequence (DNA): TGTGCCAGCAGCTTGGGGCAGGGCGTCTACAATGAGCAGTTCTTC. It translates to CASSLGQGVYNEQFF.

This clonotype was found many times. The CDR3 DNA is TGTGCCAGCAGCAAGGGGACAGGGCGCACAGATACGCAGTATTTT. This codes for CASSKGTGRTDTQYF. The chain carries TRBV7-8 and TRBJ2-3, with 9 bases lining up with TRBD1. Germline lookup yields CDR1 SGHVS and CDR2 FQNEAQ. V was clipped by 5 bases and J by 1 base; unmatched bases: 4. CDR3 length: 15 residues.

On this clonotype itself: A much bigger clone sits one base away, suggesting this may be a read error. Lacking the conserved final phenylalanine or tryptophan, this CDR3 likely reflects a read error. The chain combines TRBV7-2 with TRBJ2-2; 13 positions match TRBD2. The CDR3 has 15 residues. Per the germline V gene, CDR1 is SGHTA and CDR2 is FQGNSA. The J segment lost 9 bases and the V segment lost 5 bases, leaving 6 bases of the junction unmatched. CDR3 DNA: TGTGCCAGCAGCCTCAGGACTAGCGGGAGCAGGGAGCTGTTTTCT. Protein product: CASSLRTSGSRELFS.

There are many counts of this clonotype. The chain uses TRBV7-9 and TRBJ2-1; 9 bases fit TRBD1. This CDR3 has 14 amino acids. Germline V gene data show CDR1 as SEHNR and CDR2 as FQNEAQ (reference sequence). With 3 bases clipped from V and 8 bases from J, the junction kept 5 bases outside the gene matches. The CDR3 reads CASSFTGGVDEQFF. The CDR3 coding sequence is TGTGCCAGCAGCTTCACAGGGGGCGTCGATGAGCAGTTCTTC.

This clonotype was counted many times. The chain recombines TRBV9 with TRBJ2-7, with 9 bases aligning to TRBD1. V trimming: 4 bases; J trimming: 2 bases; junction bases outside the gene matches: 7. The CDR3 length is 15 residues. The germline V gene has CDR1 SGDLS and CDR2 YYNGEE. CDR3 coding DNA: TGTGCCAGCAGCCGATCGGGACAGGGAACCTACGAGCAGTACTTC. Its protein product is CASSRSGQGTYEQYF.

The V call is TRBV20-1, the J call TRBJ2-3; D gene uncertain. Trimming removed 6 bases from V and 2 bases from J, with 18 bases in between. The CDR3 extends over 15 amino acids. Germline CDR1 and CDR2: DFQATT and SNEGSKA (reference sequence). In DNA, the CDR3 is TGCAGTGCCAATGAGCGTAGGCGGACCACAGATACGCAGTATTTT. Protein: CSANERRRTTDTQYF.